Sequencing of this T cell receptor beta chain was carried out in a study of blood T cell repertoires in COVID-19. In the original processing: Amplification from reference gene primers served as the basis for estimated nucleated cell counts. Only in-frame clones appear in the TCRdb table, and some are missing; sequencing was by immunoSEQ multiplex PCR. V, J and clone size were drawn from that table, and D and trimming were deduced from the DNA. The profile shows roughly 340,000 clones, about 89% of them singletons. The CDR3 runs 14 residues. CDR1 is MNHEY and CDR2 is SMNVEV in the germline V gene (reference sequence). V was shortened by 10 bases and J by 2 bases, with 18 bases between the two germline ends. Participants were aged roughly 18 to 90 years from approximately 23 US areas. Clinical histories supplied by participants themselves formed the basis of cohort assignment.

What was sequenced was PBMCs or T cells enriched from blood (not recorded which). The sequence derives from a man in his forties in a cohort exposed to, infected with or recovered from COVID-19 (not recorded which). The chain employs TRBV27 and TRBJ2-7, with D perhaps TRBD2 (5 bases). For the CDR3, the DNA is TGTGCCACCTACAAAGAGGGAACCCCCTACGAGCAGTACTTC. Its protein is CATYKEGTPYEQYF.